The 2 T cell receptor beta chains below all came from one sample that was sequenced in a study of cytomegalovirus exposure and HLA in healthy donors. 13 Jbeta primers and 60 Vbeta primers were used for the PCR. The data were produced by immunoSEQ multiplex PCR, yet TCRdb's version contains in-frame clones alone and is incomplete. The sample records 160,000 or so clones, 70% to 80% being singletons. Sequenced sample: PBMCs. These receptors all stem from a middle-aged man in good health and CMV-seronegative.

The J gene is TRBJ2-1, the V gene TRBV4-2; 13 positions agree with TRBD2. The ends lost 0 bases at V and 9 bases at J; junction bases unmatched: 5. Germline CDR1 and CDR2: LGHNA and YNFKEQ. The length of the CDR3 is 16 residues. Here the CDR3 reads CASSQEGLAGVVEQFF. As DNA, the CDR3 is TGTGCCAGCAGCCAAGAAGGACTAGCGGGAGTAGTTGAGCAGTTCTTC.

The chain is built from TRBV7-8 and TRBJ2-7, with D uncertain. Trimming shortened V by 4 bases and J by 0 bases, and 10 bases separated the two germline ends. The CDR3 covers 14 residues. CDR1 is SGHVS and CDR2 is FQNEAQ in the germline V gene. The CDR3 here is CASSSVRGSYEQYF. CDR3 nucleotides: TGTGCCAGCAGCTCAGTTCGTGGCTCCTACGAGCAGTACTTC. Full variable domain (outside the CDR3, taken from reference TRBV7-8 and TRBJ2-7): GAGVSQSPRYKVAKRGQDVALRCDPISGHVSLFWYQQALGQGPEFLTYFQNEAQLDKSGLPSDRFFAERPEGSVSTLKIQRTQQEDSAVYLCASSSVRGSYEQYFGPGTRLTVT.